This T cell receptor beta chain comes out of a study of CD8 T cells in ankylosing spondylitis (dated by TCRdb to the late 2010s). Context from the whole study: To find TCR variants linked to disease, the study profiled T cell receptor beta repertoires in ankylosing spondylitis patients and healthy donors. In total, the full study cohort was made up of approximately 99 healthy donors and roughly 27 ankylosing spondylitis patients. Peripheral blood samples were taken, and synovial fluid was additionally collected from ankylosing spondylitis patients. Paper-wide results and their limitations: A TCR beta motif made up of seven or eight highly homologous amino acid variants appeared to be characteristic of blood from ankylosing spondylitis patients. Some motif variants had previously been reported in the synovial fluid and blood of reactive arthritis patients, which suggests shared mechanisms of disease initiation. The disease-linked clones were reported as significantly enriched in matched synovial fluid samples from ankylosing spondylitis patients. A CD8+ phenotype was shown by the disease-linked clones, which were found at relatively low frequencies in peripheral blood.

Ten or more counts support this clonotype. Its recognized antigen is unknown. Per-base quality was not reported, and no clone a single base away is much larger than it. The sequencer listed for this sample is Illumina HiSeq 2500. TCR beta libraries were prepared by quantitative 5'-RACE with molecular barcodes. On the study's bioinformatics: A new computational method, built on a probabilistic model of VDJ rearrangement, was used to identify disease-linked TCR variants. TCRdb applied fastp at Q25 and MiXCR to the public reads, then kept only in-frame beta chains. Every distinct CDR3 protein forms one entry, paired with its most common genes and DNA. V and J calls and clone size were set by TCRdb, not the authors. The sample records 30,000 to 45,000 distinct CDR3 sequences, 6% of which are singletons. The top ten hold approximately 12% of the sample. The CDR3 numbers 19 residues from cysteine through phenylalanine. The entry retains the CDR3 DNA only, 57 bases that are in frame from base 1. V ends up 0 bases short and J 0 bases short, with an unmatched junction base count of 10. Sequences DFQATT (CDR1) and SNEGSKA (CDR2) are obtained from the germline V gene (reference sequence).

Recombination connected TRBV20-1 to TRBJ2-1; 11 nucleotides in the junction match TRBD2. The sequence was collected from a male donor with ankylosing spondylitis or in good health (not recorded which). The specimen sequenced was blood, either unsorted or a sorted T cell fraction (not recorded which). The bases are TGCAGTGCTAGAGATTCGGGTAGCGGGAGGGCTTACTCCTACAATGAGCAGTTCTTC. Translated, it reads CSARDSGSGRAYSYNEQFF.